These 21 T cell receptor beta chains came from one sample sequenced in a study of T cells of healthy individuals. MiXCR was run by TCRdb on the 5' RACE reads, yielding one entry per CDR3 protein. The sample yields about 96,000 distinct CDR3 sequences, 17% seen once. These receptors were obtained from a human donor in good health.

This clonotype was counted many times. This sequence joins TRBV5-6 and TRBJ1-1, with 10 bases aligning to TRBD1. Germline V gene data show CDR1 as SGHDT and CDR2 as YYEEEE. V lost 0 bases, J lost 0 bases, and 5 bases stayed unmatched. This CDR3 contains 17 residues. As DNA, the CDR3 is TGTGCCAGCAGCTTGGAGGACAGGGGGGTTTTGAACACTGAAGCTTTCTTT. This encodes CASSLEDRGVLNTEAFF.

This chain joins TRBV20-1 and TRBJ1-5; D unresolved. Germline V gene sequence: CDR1 DFQATT, CDR2 SNEGSKA (reference sequence). This CDR3 comprises 14 residues. V was trimmed by 6 bases and J by 2 bases, leaving 14 bases between them. In DNA form, the CDR3 reads TGCAGTGCCCGGCGGCGGTATGGCAATCAGCCCCAGCATTTT. This translates into CSARRRYGNQPQHF.

In DNA form, the CDR3 reads TGTGCCAGCAGCTTAAACGGGGGGAACTCACCCCTCCACTTT. This translates into CASSLNGGNSPLHF. V usage is TRBV11-2 and J usage is TRBJ1-6, with D possibly matching TRBD1 (5 bases). The CDR3 totals 14 residues. The V end lost 2 bases, the J end lost 10 bases, and 12 bases lay between the germline ends. From germline, CDR1 is SGHAT and CDR2 FQNNGV.

V gene TRBV18 combines with J gene TRBJ2-7, with 8 bases aligning to TRBD1. V shed 3 bases and J 2 bases; nucleotides not matched to a gene: 0. Germline values: CDR1 KGHSH, CDR2 LQKENI. The CDR3 has 13 amino acids. CDR3 DNA sequence: TGTGCCAGCTCACCGACAGGGGCCTACGAGCAGTACTTC. It encodes CASSPTGAYEQYF.

This clonotype occurred many times. The chain is built from TRBV6-5 and TRBJ2-5; unclear D gene. The CDR3 covers 12 residues. CDR1 and CDR2 (germline): MNHEY, SVGAGI. V lost 0 bases to trimming and J lost 5 bases, with 4 bases between them. The chain's CDR3 is CASSYSGETQYF. CDR3 nucleotide sequence: TGTGCCAGCAGTTACTCGGGGGAGACCCAGTACTTC.

The chain combines TRBV29-1 with TRBJ2-5; D is perhaps TRBD1 (5 bases). In germline, CDR1 is SQVTM, CDR2 ANQGSEA. V shed 7 bases and J shed 4 bases, with 10 bases lying between them. The CDR3 extends over 11 amino acids. In DNA form, the CDR3 reads TGCAGCGCTGACAGCAGAGAGACCCAGTACTTC. Its protein is CSADSRETQYF.

This clonotype has only a few counts. The chain carries TRBV6-1 and TRBJ2-5; 8 bases agree with TRBD1. With V trimmed by 7 bases and J by 5 bases, 9 bases remained unmatched. This CDR3 region has 14 residues. Germline V gives CDR1 MNHNS, CDR2 SASEGT. CDR3 amino acids: CASNDRGFQETQYF. For the CDR3, the DNA is TGTGCCAGCAACGACAGGGGCTTCCAGGAGACCCAGTACTTC.

In its sample, this clonotype was seen once. With a much larger clone just one base away, this may be a read error. The chain is built from TRBV7-3 and TRBJ2-1; D is ambiguous. V shed 2 bases and J shed 2 bases, with 4 bases lying between them. The CDR3 runs 13 residues. CDR1 is SGHTA and CDR2 is FQGTGA in the germline V gene. The CDR3 region has the DNA TGTGCCAGCAGCTTATCCGCCTACAATGAGCAGTTCTTC. This sequence encodes CASSLSAYNEQFF. Combining the CDR3 with reference TRBV7-3 and TRBJ2-1 gives the whole variable domain GAGVSQTPSNKVTEKGKYVELRCDPISGHTALYWYRQSLGQGPEFLIYFQGTGAADDSGLPNDRFFAVRPEGSVSTLKIQRTERGDSAVYLCASSLSAYNEQFFGPGTRLTVL.

This chain joins TRBV20-1 and TRBJ2-7, with 9 bases lining up with TRBD1. There are 13 residues in the CDR3. The V gene's germline CDR1 is DFQATT and CDR2 SNEGSKA (reference sequence). Trimming at V came to 3 bases and at J to 3 bases, leaving 3 bases not matched to a gene. The CDR3 nucleotides are TGCAGTGCTAGGGGACAGGGAAACTACGAGCAGTACTTC. Residues: CSARGQGNYEQYF.

V is TRBV24-1 and J is TRBJ2-3, with 15 bases identical to TRBD2. Unmatched junction bases numbered 8, after V lost 3 bases and J lost 5 bases. In germline, CDR1 is KGHDR, CDR2 SFDVKD. The CDR3 loop spans 18 amino acids. The CDR3 DNA is TGTGCCACCAGTGATCCAGGACTAGCGGGGGGGCCTGGAGATACGCAGTATTTT. This translates into CATSDPGLAGGPGDTQYF.

This clonotype was detected many times. The rearrangement links TRBV5-4 to TRBJ2-7, with TRBD1 matching over 12 bases. CDR3 size: 16 residues. CDR1 is SGHNT and CDR2 is YYREEE in the germline V gene (reference sequence). V gave up 6 bases and J gave up 5 bases; unmatched junction bases: 12. The CDR3 DNA reads as TGTGCCAGCACTCAGGGTGGGACAGGGGGCAAGGACGAGCAGTACTTC. Translated: CASTQGGTGGKDEQYF.

This clonotype was seen only a few times. The CDR3: CATSDSKGNEQFF. In DNA form, the CDR3 reads TGTGCCACCAGTGACTCTAAAGGGAATGAGCAGTTCTTC. The rearrangement joins TRBV24-1 to TRBJ2-1; D unclear. Germline lookup yields CDR1 KGHDR and CDR2 SFDVKD. The ends were cut back, 4 bases at V and 7 bases at J, with 10 bases in the middle. The CDR3 spans 13 residues.

The rearrangement uses TRBV3-1 and TRBJ2-3, with D unresolved. Germline loops: CDR1 LGHDT, CDR2 YNNKEL (reference sequence). V gave up 0 bases and J gave up 3 bases, with 10 bases separating them. The CDR3 loop spans 15 amino acids. In DNA form, the CDR3 reads TGTGCCAGCAGCCAAGATCCGACAAGAACAGATACGCAGTATTTT. It codes for CASSQDPTRTDTQYF.

The chain employs TRBV6-2 or TRBV6-3 and TRBJ2-5, with 8 bases that match TRBD1. The CDR3 covers 14 residues. V dropped 7 bases and J dropped 5; count of bases not matched to a gene: 9. Germline values: CDR1 MNHEY, CDR2 SVGEGT. Here the CDR3 reads CASTLSGGRETQYF. CDR3 bases: TGTGCCAGCACCCTCTCAGGGGGCCGGGAGACCCAGTACTTC.

This clonotype was counted at least ten times. This rearrangement joins TRBV5-6 to TRBJ1-1, with TRBD1 identical over 7 bases. CDR3 length: 13 residues. The V segment lost 2 bases and the J segment 4 bases; nucleotides outside the gene matches: 2. CDR1 is SGHDT and CDR2 is YYEEEE in the germline V gene. CDR3 protein: CASSLWTGTEAFF. The CDR3 bases are TGTGCCAGCAGCTTATGGACAGGCACTGAAGCTTTCTTT.

This clonotype came up a few times. The chain combines TRBV2 with TRBJ2-5; 7 bases are a match to TRBD1. V was pared by 6 bases and J by 8 bases, with 12 bases of the junction left unmatched. Germline lookup yields CDR1 SNHLY and CDR2 FYNNEI. The CDR3 sequence is 14 residues long. The CDR3 reads CASRPYLGGETQYF. For the CDR3, the DNA is TGTGCCAGCAGGCCCTACCTAGGGGGCGAAACCCAGTACTTC.

Many counts were recorded for this clonotype. The rearrangement joins TRBV7-2 to TRBJ2-1, with D possibly being TRBD2 (6 bases). Germline V gene sequence: CDR1 SGHTA, CDR2 FQGNSA. With 1 base removed from V and 5 bases from J, the gap between germline ends came to 9 bases. CDR3 size: 14 residues. In DNA form, the CDR3 reads TGTGCCAGCAGCTTAGTTTCGGGAGACAATGAGCAGTTCTTC. Amino acid sequence: CASSLVSGDNEQFF.

A single count supports this clonotype. It may be a read error: a sequence one base away is much more abundant. The J gene is TRBJ2-1, the V gene TRBV7-2; 7 bases align to TRBD2. This CDR3 comprises 18 residues. Germline V lookup: CDR1 SGHTA, CDR2 FQGNSA. Here the CDR3 DNA reads TGTGCCAGCAGCCAGATCCGACTAGCCGATCTCACCTACAATGTGCAGTTCTTC. It encodes CASSQIRLADLTYNVQFF. The variable domain in full, with the rest retrieved from reference TRBV7-2 and TRBJ2-1, is GAGVSQSPSNKVTEKGKDVELRCDPISGHTALYWYRQSLGQGLEFLIYFQGNSAPDKSGLPSDRFSAERTGGSVSTLTIQRTQQEDSAVYLCASSQIRLADLTYNVQFFGPGTRLTVL.

The chain has TRBV28 and TRBJ1-2; D not certain. Trimming removed 3 bases from V and 5 bases from J, with 16 bases in between. Germline-derived CDR1 and CDR2 are MDHEN and SYDVKM. The CDR3 extends over 15 amino acids. The CDR3 spells CASSFPVGSYYGYTF. As DNA, the CDR3 is TGTGCCAGCAGTTTCCCGGTGGGGAGCTATTATGGCTACACCTTC.

In its sample, this clonotype was seen a few times. This chain uses TRBV28 with TRBJ2-4; D is unclear. Trimming cost V 9 bases and J 6 bases, with 12 bases left between them. The CDR3 spans 12 residues. The germline V gene has CDR1 MDHEN and CDR2 SYDVKM. The CDR3 loop reads CASLGRGNIQYF. The CDR3 DNA sequence: TGTGCCAGTTTAGGCAGAGGAAACATTCAGTACTTC.

The chain joins TRBV6-6 to TRBJ2-4; TRBD2 matches at 7 bases. Germline V gene data show CDR1 as MNHNY and CDR2 as SVGAGI (reference sequence). The trim removed 3 bases at V and 8 bases at J, leaving 1 base unmatched. The CDR3 consists of 12 residues. For the CDR3, the DNA is TGTGCCAGCAGTTATGGGGGGGACATTCAGTACTTC. Its protein is CASSYGGDIQYF.